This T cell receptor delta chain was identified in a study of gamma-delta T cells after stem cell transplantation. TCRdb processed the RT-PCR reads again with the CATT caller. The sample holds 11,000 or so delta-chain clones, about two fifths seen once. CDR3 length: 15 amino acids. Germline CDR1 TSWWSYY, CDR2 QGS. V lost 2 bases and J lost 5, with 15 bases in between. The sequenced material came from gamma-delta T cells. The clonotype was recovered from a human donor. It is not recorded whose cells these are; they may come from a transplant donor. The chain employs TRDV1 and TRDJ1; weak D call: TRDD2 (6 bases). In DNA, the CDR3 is TGTGCTCTTGGGGAAGGGGGGGCCTTCCGAGATAAACTCATCTTT. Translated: CALGEGGAFRDKLIF.